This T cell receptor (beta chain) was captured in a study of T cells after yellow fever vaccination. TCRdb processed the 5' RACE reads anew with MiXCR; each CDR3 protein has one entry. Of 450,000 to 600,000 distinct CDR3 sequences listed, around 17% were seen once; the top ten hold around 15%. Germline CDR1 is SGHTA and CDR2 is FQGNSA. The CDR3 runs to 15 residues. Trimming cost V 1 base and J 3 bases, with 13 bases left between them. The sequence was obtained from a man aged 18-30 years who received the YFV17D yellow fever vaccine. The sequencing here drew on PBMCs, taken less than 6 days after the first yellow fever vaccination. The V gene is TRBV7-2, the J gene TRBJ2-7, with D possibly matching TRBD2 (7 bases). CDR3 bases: TGTGCCAGCAGCTTAGGCGGGGGCCTAGGCTACGAGCAGTACTTC. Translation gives CASSLGGGLGYEQYF.